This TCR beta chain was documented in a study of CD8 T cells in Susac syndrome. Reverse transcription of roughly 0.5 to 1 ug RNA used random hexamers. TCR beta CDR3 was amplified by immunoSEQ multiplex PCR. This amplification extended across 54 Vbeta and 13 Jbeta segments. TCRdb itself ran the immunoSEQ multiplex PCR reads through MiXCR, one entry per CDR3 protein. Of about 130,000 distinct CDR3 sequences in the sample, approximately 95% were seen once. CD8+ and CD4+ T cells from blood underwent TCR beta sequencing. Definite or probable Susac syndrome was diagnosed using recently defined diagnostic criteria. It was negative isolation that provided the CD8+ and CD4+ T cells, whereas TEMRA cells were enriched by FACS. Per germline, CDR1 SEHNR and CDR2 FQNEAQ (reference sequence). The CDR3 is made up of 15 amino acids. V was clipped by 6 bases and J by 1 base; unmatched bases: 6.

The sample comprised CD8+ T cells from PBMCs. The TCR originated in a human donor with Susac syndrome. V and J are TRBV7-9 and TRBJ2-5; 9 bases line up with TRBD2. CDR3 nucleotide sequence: TGTGCCAGCAGAGTAGCGGGAGTGGTCCAAGAGACCCAGTACTTC. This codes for CASRVAGVVQETQYF.